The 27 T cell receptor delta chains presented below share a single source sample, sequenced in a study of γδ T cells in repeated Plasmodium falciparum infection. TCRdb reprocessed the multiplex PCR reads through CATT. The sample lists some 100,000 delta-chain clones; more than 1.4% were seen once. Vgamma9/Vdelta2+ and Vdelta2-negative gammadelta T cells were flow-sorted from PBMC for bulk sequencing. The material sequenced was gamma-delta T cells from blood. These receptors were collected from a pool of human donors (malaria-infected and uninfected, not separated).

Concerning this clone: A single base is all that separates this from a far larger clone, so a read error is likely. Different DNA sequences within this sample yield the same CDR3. CDR3 sequence: CACDTGGGGYAWDTRQMFF. CDR3 nucleotide sequence: TGTGCCTGTGACACCGGGGGTGGGGGGTACGCCTGGGACACCCGACAGATGTTTTTC. The V call is TRDV2, the J call TRDJ3; D possibly corresponds to TRDD3 (6 bases). The J gene is not listed in TCRdb, so it was assigned here from a DNA match to germline. The CDR3 consists of 19 residues. Germline V gene lookup returns CDR1 GEAIGNYY and CDR2 EKD. Trimming shortened V by 0 bases and J by 2 bases, and 16 bases separated the two germline ends.

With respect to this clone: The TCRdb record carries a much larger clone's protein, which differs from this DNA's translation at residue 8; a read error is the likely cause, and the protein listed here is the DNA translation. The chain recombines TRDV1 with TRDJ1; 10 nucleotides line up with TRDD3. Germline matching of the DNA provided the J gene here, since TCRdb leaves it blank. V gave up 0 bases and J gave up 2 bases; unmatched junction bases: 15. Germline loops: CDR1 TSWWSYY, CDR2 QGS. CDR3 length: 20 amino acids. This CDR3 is CALGELPAGDWGILTDKLIF. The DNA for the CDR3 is TGTGCTCTTGGGGAACTTCCTGCGGGGGACTGGGGGATCCTTACCGATAAACTCATCTTT.

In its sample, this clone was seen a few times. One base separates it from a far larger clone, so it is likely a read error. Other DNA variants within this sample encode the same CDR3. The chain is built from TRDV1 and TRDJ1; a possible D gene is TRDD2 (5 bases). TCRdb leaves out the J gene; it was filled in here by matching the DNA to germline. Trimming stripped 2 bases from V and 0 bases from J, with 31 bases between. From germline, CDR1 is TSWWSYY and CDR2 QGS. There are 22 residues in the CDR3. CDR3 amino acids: CALGEGHRPLLRPSPYTDKLIF. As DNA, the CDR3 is TGTGCTCTTGGGGAAGGGCATCGGCCCCTACTGAGACCCTCACCGTACACCGATAAACTCATCTTT.

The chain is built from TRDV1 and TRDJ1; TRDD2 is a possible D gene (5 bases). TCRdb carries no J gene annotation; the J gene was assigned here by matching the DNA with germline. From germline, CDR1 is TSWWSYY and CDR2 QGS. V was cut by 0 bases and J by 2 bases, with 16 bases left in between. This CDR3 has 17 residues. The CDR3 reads CALGELPSSPGTDKLIF. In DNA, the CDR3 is TGTGCTCTTGGGGAACTTCCGTCTTCCCCGGGAACCGATAAACTCATCTTT.

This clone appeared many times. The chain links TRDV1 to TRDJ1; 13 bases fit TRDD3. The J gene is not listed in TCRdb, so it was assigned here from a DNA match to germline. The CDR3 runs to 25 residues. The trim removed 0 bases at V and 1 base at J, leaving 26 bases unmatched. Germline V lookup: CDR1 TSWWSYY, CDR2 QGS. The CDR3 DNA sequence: TGTGCTCTTGGGGAACTTAGCCCAGCCTTCCTACGAAGGAACTGGGGGATACGCCTCACCGATAAACTCATCTTT. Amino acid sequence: CALGELSPAFLRRNWGIRLTDKLIF.

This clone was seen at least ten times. The CDR3 here is CALGPYSFLRPGDAARLYTDKLIF. CDR3 sequence (DNA): TGTGCTCTTGGGCCCTATTCCTTCCTACGGCCCGGGGATGCCGCCCGACTGTACACCGATAAACTCATCTTT. The chain is built from TRDV1 and TRDJ1, with TRDD2 matching over 9 bases. TCRdb offers no J gene call, so here the DNA was matched to germline to obtain one. This CDR3 contains 24 residues. The germline V gene has CDR1 TSWWSYY and CDR2 QGS. The trim removed 5 bases at V and 0 bases at J, leaving 31 bases unmatched.

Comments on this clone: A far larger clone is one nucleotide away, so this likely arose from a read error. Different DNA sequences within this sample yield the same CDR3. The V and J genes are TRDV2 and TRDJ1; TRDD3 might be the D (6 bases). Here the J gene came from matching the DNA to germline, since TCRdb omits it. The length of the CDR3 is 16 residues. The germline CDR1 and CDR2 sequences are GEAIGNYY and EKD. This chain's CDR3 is CACDTVGGPTPDKLIF. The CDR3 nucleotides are TGTGCCTGCGACACCGTTGGGGGCCCCACCCCCGATAAACTCATCTTT.

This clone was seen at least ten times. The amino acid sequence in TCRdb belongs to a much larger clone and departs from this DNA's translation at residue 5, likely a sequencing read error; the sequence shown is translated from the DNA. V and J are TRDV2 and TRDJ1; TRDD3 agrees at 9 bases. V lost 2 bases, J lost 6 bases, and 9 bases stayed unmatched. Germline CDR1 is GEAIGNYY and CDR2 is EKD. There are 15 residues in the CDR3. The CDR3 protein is CACDNLGDAGYKLIF. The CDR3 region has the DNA TGTGCCTGTGACAACCTGGGGGATGCGGGCTATAAACTCATCTTT.

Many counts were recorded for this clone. The CDR3 is CALGENWPDLGDRLELIF. Written as DNA, the CDR3 is TGTGCTCTTGGGGAAAACTGGCCTGATCTGGGGGATAGATTGGAACTCATCTTT. This rearrangement joins TRDV1 to TRDJ1, with 10 bases lining up with TRDD3. Germline-derived CDR1 and CDR2 are TSWWSYY and QGS. The CDR3 contains 18 residues. V lost 2 bases, J lost 9 bases, and 18 bases stayed unmatched.

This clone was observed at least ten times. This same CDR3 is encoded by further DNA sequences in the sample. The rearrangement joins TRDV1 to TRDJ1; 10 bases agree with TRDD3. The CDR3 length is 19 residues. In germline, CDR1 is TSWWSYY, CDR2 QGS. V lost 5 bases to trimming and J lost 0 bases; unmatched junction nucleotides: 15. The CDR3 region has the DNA TGTGCTCTTGGGACCTTATACTGGGGGATGAGGTCTTACACCGATAAACTCATCTTT. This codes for CALGTLYWGMRSYTDKLIF.

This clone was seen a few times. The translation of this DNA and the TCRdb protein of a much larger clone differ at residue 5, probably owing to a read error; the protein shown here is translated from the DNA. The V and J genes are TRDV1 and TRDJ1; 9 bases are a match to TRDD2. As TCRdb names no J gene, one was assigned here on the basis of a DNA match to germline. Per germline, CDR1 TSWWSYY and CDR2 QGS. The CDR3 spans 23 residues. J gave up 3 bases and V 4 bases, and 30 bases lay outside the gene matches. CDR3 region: CALGGLPPSYKAPIRKVSDKLIF. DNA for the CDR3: TGTGCTCTTGGGGGACTCCCCCCTTCCTACAAGGCCCCGATCAGGAAGGTTTCCGATAAACTCATCTTT.

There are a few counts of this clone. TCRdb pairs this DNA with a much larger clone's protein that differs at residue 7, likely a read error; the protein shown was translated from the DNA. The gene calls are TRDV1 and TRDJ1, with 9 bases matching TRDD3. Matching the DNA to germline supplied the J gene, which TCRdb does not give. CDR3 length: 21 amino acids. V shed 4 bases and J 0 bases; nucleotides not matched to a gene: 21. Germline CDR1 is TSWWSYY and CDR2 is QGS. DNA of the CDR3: TGTGCTCTTGGGGGACGCCCCCACCTGTTACTGGGGGAAAAATACACCGATAAACTCATCTTT. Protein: CALGGRPHLLLGEKYTDKLIF.

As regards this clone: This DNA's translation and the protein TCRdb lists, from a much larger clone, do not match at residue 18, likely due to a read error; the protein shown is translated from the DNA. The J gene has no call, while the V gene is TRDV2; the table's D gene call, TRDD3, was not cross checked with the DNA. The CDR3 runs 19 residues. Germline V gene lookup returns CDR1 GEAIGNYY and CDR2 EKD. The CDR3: CACDLVTGRGVLYADKLTF. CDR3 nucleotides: TGTGCCTGTGACTTAGTCACTGGAAGAGGGGTTTTGTATGCCGATAAACTCACCTTT.

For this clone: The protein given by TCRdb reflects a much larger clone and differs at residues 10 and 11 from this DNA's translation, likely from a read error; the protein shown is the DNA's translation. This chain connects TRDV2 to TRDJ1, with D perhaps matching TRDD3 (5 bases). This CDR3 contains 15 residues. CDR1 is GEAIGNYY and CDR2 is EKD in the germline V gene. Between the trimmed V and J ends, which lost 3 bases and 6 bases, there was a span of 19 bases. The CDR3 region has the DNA TGTGCCTGTGACCAGTGGGGCCTTTACTCCTATAAACTCATCTTT. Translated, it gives CACDQWGLYSYKLIF.

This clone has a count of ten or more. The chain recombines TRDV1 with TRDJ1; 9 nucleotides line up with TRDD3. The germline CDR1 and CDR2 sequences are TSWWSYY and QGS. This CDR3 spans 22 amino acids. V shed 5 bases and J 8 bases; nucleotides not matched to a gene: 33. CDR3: CALGSCLLRPTACTGGTSKLIF. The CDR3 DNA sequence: TGTGCTCTTGGGTCCTGCCTATTACGACCGACCGCTTGTACTGGGGGAACCTCCAAACTCATCTTT.

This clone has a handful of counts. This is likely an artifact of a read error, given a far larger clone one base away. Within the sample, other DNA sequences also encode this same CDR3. The CDR3 reads CACDTILGDRRWDTRQMFF. CDR3 DNA: TGTGCCTGTGACACCATACTGGGGGATAGGAGGTGGGACACCCGACAGATGTTTTTT. J gene calling gave no result, while the V gene is TRDV2; the table's D gene call, TRDD3, was not cross checked with the DNA. Germline V CDR1 and CDR2: GEAIGNYY, EKD. The CDR3 has 19 residues.

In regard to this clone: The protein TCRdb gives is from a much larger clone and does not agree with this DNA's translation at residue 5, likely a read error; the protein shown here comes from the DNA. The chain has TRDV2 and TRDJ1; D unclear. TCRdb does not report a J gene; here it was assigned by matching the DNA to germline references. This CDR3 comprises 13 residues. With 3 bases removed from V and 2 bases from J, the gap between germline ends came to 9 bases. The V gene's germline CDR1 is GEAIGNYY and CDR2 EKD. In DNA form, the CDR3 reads TGTGCCTGTGACGCCGTCGAGACCGATAAACTCATCTTT. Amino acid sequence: CACDAVETDKLIF.

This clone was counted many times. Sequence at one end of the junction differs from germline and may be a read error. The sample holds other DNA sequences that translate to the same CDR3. CDR3 sequence reads: CACDTVPSLGDTLSSWDTRQMFF. The CDR3 coding sequence is TGTGCCTGTGACACAGTCCCATCACTGGGGGATACGCTCAGCTCCTGGGACACTCGACAGATGTTTTTC. The chain joins TRDV2 to TRDJ3; 13 bases are shared with TRDD3. This CDR3 is built from 23 residues. The germline V gene has CDR1 GEAIGNYY and CDR2 EKD.

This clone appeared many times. The CDR3 region is CAFLFLRSGGFGFGGKLIF. DNA of the CDR3: TGTGCCTTCCTCTTCCTACGGTCTGGGGGATTCGGCTTTGGAGGTAAACTCATCTTT. V gene TRDV3 combines with J gene TRDJ1; TRDD3 might be the D (9 bases). Trimming removed 3 bases from V and 7 bases from J, with 36 bases in between. The CDR3 totals 19 residues. The germline CDR1 and CDR2 sequences are TVYSNPD and GDNSRS (reference sequence). Combining the CDR3 with reference TRDV3 and TRDJ1 gives the whole variable domain CDKVTQSSPDQTVASGSEVVLLCTYDTVYSNPDLFWYRIRPDYSFQFVFYGDNSRSEGADFTQGRFSVKHILTQKAFHLVISPVRTEDSATYYCAFLFLRSGGFGFGGKLIFGKGTRVTVEP.

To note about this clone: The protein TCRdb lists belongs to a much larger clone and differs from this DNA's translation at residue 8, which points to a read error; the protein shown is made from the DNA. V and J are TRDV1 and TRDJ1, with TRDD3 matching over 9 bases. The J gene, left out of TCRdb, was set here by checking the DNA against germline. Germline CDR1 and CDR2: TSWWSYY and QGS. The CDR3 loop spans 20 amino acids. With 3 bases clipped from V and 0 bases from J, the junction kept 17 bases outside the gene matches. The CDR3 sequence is CALGEARWLGDPWYTDKLIF. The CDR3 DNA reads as TGTGCTCTTGGGGAGGCTAGGTGGCTGGGGGATCCTTGGTACACCGATAAACTCATCTTT.

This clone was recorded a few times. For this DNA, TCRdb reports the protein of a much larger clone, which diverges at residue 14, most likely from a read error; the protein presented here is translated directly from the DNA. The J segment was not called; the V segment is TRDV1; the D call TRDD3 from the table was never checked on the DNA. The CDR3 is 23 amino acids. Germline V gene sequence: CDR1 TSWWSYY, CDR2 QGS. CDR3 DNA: TGTGCTCTTGGGGAACTATTGGCCTGCGGGGTGGGGGATCCAAGCCTGTACACCGATAAGCTCATCTTT. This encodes CALGELLACGVGDPSLYTDKLIF.

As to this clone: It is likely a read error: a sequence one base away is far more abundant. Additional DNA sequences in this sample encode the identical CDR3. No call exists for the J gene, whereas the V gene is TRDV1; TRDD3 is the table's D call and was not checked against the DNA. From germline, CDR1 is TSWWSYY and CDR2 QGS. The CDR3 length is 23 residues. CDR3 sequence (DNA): TGTGCTCTTGGGGAACTAGTTTTCCGAAGACGAGACCCCGTTCCATCACACACCGATAAACTCATTTTT. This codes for CALGELVFRRRDPVPSHTDKLIF.

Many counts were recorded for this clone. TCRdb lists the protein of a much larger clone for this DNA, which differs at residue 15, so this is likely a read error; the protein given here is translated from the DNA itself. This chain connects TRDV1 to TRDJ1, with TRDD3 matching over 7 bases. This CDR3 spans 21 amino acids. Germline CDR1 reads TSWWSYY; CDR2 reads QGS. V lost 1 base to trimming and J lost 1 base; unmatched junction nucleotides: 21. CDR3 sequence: CALGERPRYWGMVRCTDKLIF. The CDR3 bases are TGTGCTCTTGGGGAACGTCCGAGGTACTGGGGAATGGTTCGGTGCACCGATAAACTCATCTTT.

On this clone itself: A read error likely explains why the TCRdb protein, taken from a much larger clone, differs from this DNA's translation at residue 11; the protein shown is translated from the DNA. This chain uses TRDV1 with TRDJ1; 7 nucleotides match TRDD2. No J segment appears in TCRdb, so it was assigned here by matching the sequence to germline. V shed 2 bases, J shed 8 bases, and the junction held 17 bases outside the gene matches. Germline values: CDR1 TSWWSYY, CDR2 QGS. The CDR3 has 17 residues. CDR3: CALGEIPSFTWGAKLIF. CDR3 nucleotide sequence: TGTGCTCTTGGGGAAATCCCTTCCTTTACTTGGGGAGCCAAACTCATCTTT.

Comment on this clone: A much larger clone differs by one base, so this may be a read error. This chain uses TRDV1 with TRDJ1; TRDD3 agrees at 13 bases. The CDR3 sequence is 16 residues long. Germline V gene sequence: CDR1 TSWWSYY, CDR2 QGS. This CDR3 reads CALGRHWGIRTDKRIF. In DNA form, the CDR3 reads TGTGCTCTTGGGCGCCACTGGGGGATACGCACCGATAAACGCATCTTT.

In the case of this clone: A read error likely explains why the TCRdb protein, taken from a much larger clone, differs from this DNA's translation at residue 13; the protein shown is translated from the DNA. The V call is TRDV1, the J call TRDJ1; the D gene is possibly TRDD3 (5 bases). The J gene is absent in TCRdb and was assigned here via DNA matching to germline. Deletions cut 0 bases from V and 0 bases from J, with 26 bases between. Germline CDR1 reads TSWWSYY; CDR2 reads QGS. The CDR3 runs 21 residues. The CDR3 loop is CALGELSAPMYWWIDTDKLIF. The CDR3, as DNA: TGTGCTCTTGGGGAACTTTCCGCCCCAATGTACTGGTGGATAGACACCGATAAACTCATCTTT.

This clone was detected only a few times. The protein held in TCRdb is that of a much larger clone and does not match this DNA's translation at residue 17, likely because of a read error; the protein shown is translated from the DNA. Here the CDR3 DNA reads TGTGCTCTTGGGGAACTAAACGCCCCCACTTCCTACCCGTACCATACGCCGATGTACACCGATAAACTCATCTTT. It codes for CALGELNAPTSYPYHTPMYTDKLIF. The rearrangement links TRDV1 to TRDJ1; 8 positions agree with TRDD2. As TCRdb names no J gene, one was assigned here on the basis of a DNA match to germline. The germline V gene encodes CDR1 TSWWSYY and CDR2 QGS. V was pared by 0 bases and J by 0 bases, with 30 bases of the junction left unmatched. This CDR3 region has 25 residues.